The sequence of this T cell receptor beta chain was determined in a study of identical twins (dated by TCRdb to about 2016). General notes on the study: To test whether fetal clonotypes persist, the study used deep sequencing on TCR alpha and beta repertoires from monozygotic twins, unrelated adults of various ages, and cord blood. To rule out contamination, replicate twin experiments were performed at different times with different library preparation protocols. Overall results and qualifications from the work: In monozygotic twins, recombination models systematically underestimated out-of-frame TCR alpha sharing, but the models matched the sharing seen between unrelated individuals. Out-of-frame TCR alpha sequences shared between twins showed an excess of low generation-probability sequences compared with coincidental sharing between unrelated individuals. Invariant T cells such as MAIT and iNKT could partly confound zero-insertion analyses, though diverse VJ usage argued against this for most clonotypes. Fewer insertions were carried by abundant cord blood beta clonotypes; a weaker similar trend was observed in young adult naive repertoires, while no such trend was observed in memory repertoires. Because the same donors could not be followed over many years, the conclusions depended on cross-sectional statistical analysis. In beta out-of-frame sequences, excess twin sharing was weaker, because having fewer shared sequences lowered the signal-to-noise ratio.

Every donor in the study was a healthy Caucasian. The twin cohort consisted of three pairs of female monozygotic twins, all aged about 18 to 29 years. RNA for TCR libraries was isolated from peripheral blood mononuclear cells. Library construction relied on 5' RACE. This sample was sequenced with an Illumina HiSeq 2000. A universal primer binding site was introduced by template switching, and a unique molecular identifier was present in the final cDNA, enabling accurate counting of TCR cDNA molecules. Specific primers in the conserved constant-segment region were used to synthesize first-strand cDNA for the TCR alpha and beta chains. To control for contamination, every cDNA library was double barcoded, receiving both a SMART-Mk sample barcode and Illumina barcodes. Two successive PCR steps introduced TruSeq adapter sequences along with Illumina sample barcodes. The TCR alpha and beta cDNA libraries were sequenced on the Illumina HiSeq platform using custom primers. Concerning the study's data processing: Unique molecular identifiers were extracted from raw reads with MiGEC, and CDR3 positions were determined with MiXCR. For each individual, recombination models were inferred using an EM algorithm with the repgenHMM and IGoR tools. The analysis of shared clonotypes was done with the tcR package in R, with sharing normalized by the product of cloneset sizes. To study raw recombination free of thymic and clonal selection effects, out-of-frame nonproductive sequences were analyzed. TCRdb's own reprocessing of the public reads used fastp at Q25 and MiXCR and kept productive beta chains. Identical CDR3 proteins give one entry, which carries the most common genes and DNA. The V and J calls reflect TCRdb's pipeline rather than the authors' work. Here the sample has hundreds of thousands of distinct CDR3 sequences; 9% to 15% occur a single time. The ten top clones hold 1.5% to 2% of the sample.

This clonotype was recorded a few times. Its antigen target is currently unknown. One base away there is no much larger clone; base qualities are not given. Reading the germline V gene (reference sequence) gives CDR1 DFQATT and CDR2 SNEGSKA. V and J lose 6 bases and 3 bases, and a span of 15 bases separates them. The CDR3, from cysteine to phenylalanine, totals 13 residues. Only the CDR3 region is kept as DNA, spanning 39 bases read in frame from base 1. These same data were also listed under a study on yellow fever vaccine responses in identical twins. From that second study: The T cell response to vaccination in identical twins was reported by the authors to appear partly convergent and partly personalized. In the study, vaccine-responding T cell clones were precisely tracked in identical twins.

Specimen: PBMCs. Recombination joined TRBV20-1 with TRBJ2-7, with no reliable assignment of the D segment. This receptor was identified in a young woman in good health. The DNA sequence is TGCAGTGCCCAGAGGACCGTTAACTACGAGCAGTACTTC. This is translated as CSAQRTVNYEQYF.